Detailed here is one T cell receptor (beta chain). Its antigen remains unidentified. This CDR3 comprises 16 residues. Germline-derived CDR1 and CDR2 are SGHRS and YFSETQ. Losses at the gene ends were 0 bases for V and 1 base for J; bases not matched to a gene: 1. This entry belongs to a study of radiation and T cells in renal cell carcinoma. Study in general: Nephrectomy followed 15 Gy stereotactic body radiation by 4 weeks. General study findings and limits: From baseline, blood top tumor clonotypes peaked at 2 weeks post-radiation.

Data came from immunoSEQ multiplex PCR; TCRdb stores just in-frame clones and leaves some out. Counted here are 130,000 to 150,000 clones, 70% to 90% occurring once; the ten biggest clones make up around 12%. As for time point: baseline pretreatment blood. Described treatment: 15 Gy SBRT to primary tumor, nephrectomy 4 weeks later. Radiation-treated patients gave blood at baseline, week 2 and week 4. This rearrangement joins TRBV5-1 to TRBJ2-3; TRBD2 matches at 11 bases. The source was blood, collected from a patient whose treatment included radiotherapy and nephrectomy. This clonotype was sampled from a woman aged 45-60 years with renal cell carcinoma. CDR3 nucleotides: TGCGCCAGCAGCTTGGAACTAGCGGGGGGCACAGATACGCAGTATTTT. Its translation is CASSLELAGGTDTQYF.